This T cell receptor beta chain was recorded in a study of cytomegalovirus exposure and HLA in healthy donors. Notes on the study in general: Further analysis was carried out later, and it showed several of the most significant clusters appearing linked to common viral pathogens.

Note on this clone: Its antigen is not known.

The CDR3 loop spans 13 amino acids. V lost 4 bases and J 3 bases, leaving 7 bases between the germline ends. The germline V gene has CDR1 LNHDA and CDR2 SQIVND (reference sequence). Both 60 Vbeta primers and 13 Jbeta primers went into the PCR. The assay was immunoSEQ multiplex PCR, and TCRdb's table has in-frame clones only and misses some. Among about 130,000 clones listed, 70% to 90% were seen once. The specimen sequenced was PBMCs. This clonotype was sampled from a boy between 5 and 17 years old in good health and CMV-seronegative. The J gene is TRBJ2-1, the V gene TRBV19; D may be TRBD2 (5 bases). The CDR3 spells CASSNGNYNEQFF. CDR3 DNA: TGTGCCAGTAGTAACGGGAACTACAATGAGCAGTTCTTC.